This T cell receptor beta chain is from a study of neurological immune-mediated disorders. Germline CDR1 and CDR2: SSHAT and FNYEAQ (reference sequence). This CDR3 is 13 amino acids long. Study conclusions and caveats: Multiple sclerosis was found to have the least TCR clonal expansion, below healthy controls, and HTLV-1-associated myelopathy the most.

The cDNA came from 5'RACE with 10-nucleotide random UMIs. Over 190 million TCR-beta sequences (from 15-18 subjects) were yielded by each sequencing run. MiXCR, applied by TCRdb to the 5' RACE reads, yields one record per CDR3 protein. In the table there are 31,000 or so distinct CDR3 sequences, roughly 15% of which are singletons. This clonotype was detected many times. What it recognizes is unknown. One junction end disagrees with the germline gene, perhaps due to a read error. Time point noted: technical triplicate 2. About a million sorted CD4+ or CD8+ T cells made each library. This TCR was recovered from a female donor with HTLV-1-associated myelopathy (HAM/TSP). Sample: CD4+ T cells from blood. V is TRBV7-7 and J is TRBJ2-7; D call uncertain. The CDR3 region is CASSLDEADEQYF. The CDR3 DNA is TGTGCTAGCAGCTTAGACGAGGCGGACGAGCAGTACTTC.